These 10 T cell receptor beta chains were sequenced from one sample in a study of shared clonotypes between healthy human individuals. Profiling relied on immunoSEQ multiplex PCR, and the TCRdb table lists in-frame clones only, not all of them. The sample consists of approximately 640,000 clones, about 78% of them appearing once. Sequenced input: memory CD4+ T cells sorted from blood. Subset here: CD45RA-negative fraction. These receptors all stem from a woman under 40 in good health.

The V call is TRBV14, the J call TRBJ1-1; possible D gene TRBD1, 5 bases. CDR3 length: 13 residues. Per germline, CDR1 SGHDN and CDR2 FVKESK. Trimming shortened V by 2 bases and J by 7 bases, and 11 bases separated the two germline ends. Here the CDR3 DNA reads TGTGCCAGCAGCCAAATAGGGGAAGGTGAAGCTTTCTTT. It specifies CASSQIGEGEAFF.

For this clone: The same CDR3 can be traced to other DNA sequences in this sample. The chain employs TRBV5-1 and TRBJ1-5; D is unresolved. Germline CDR1 reads SGHRS; CDR2 reads YFSETQ. Trimming took 0 bases from V and 4 from J, leaving 5 bases between them. This CDR3 spans 13 amino acids. For the CDR3, the DNA is TGCGCCAGCAGCTTGGCCGAAAATCAGCCCCAGCATTTT. The encoded protein is CASSLAENQPQHF.

V usage is TRBV9 and J usage is TRBJ2-2, with 7 bases aligning to TRBD2. CDR3 length: 19 residues. Trimming removed 4 bases from V and 7 bases from J; junction bases left unmatched: 22. CDR1 is SGDLS and CDR2 is YYNGEE in the germline V gene. CDR3 DNA sequence: TGTGCCAGCAGCCCCTGGGAAGGAGCGGGAAAGATCGGAGTCGGGGAGCTGTTTTTT. It encodes CASSPWEGAGKIGVGELFF.

This chain joins TRBV10-3 and TRBJ2-4, with D tentatively TRBD2 (5 bases). With 0 bases removed from V and 0 bases from J, the gap between germline ends came to 9 bases. There are 16 residues in the CDR3. CDR1 is ENHRY and CDR2 is SYGVKD in the germline V gene. In DNA form, the CDR3 reads TGTGCCATCAGTGAGTCGGGGAGTCAAGCCAAAAACATTCAGTACTTC. The encoded protein is CAISESGSQAKNIQYF.

The chain is built from TRBV6-5 and TRBJ1-4; possible D gene TRBD1, 6 bases. CDR1 and CDR2 (germline): MNHEY, SVGAGI. The CDR3 is 16 residues long. The V end lost 4 bases, the J end lost 5 bases, and 17 bases lay between the germline ends. CDR3 nucleotide sequence: TGTGCCAGCAGTTTTTCCTCAGGGGCGATCAATGAAAAACTGTTTTTT. This gives the protein CASSFSSGAINEKLFF.

The CDR3 region has the DNA TGTGCCAGCAGTTTCAGCACCAGCTCCTACGAGCAGTACTTC. Translation gives CASSFSTSSYEQYF. The chain combines TRBV28 with TRBJ2-7; D gene ambiguous. Germline CDR1 MDHEN, CDR2 SYDVKM. With 3 bases removed from V and 0 bases from J, the gap between germline ends came to 9 bases. This CDR3 spans 14 amino acids.

For this clone: This same CDR3 is encoded by further DNA sequences in the sample. The rearrangement joins TRBV18 to TRBJ1-5, with no clear D. The V gene lost 6 bases and the J gene lost 2 bases, with 8 bases spanning the gap. CDR1 is KGHSH and CDR2 is LQKENI in the germline V gene. The CDR3 runs to 13 residues. The CDR3 protein is CASSEGRNQPQHF. The DNA for the CDR3 is TGTGCCAGCTCGGAAGGTCGCAATCAGCCCCAGCATTTT.

A single count supports this clone. The V call is TRBV19, the J call TRBJ2-4; TRBD2 might be the D (6 bases). Germline lookup yields CDR1 LNHDA and CDR2 SQIVND (reference sequence). The CDR3 contains 15 residues. The germline V and J ends were trimmed by 5 bases and 4 bases, with 15 bases remaining between them. The CDR3 loop reads CASSLTGTQKNIQYF. CDR3 coding DNA: TGTGCCAGTAGTCTCACCGGGACTCAGAAAAACATTCAGTACTTC.

The gene calls are TRBV29-1 and TRBJ1-5, with D hard to call. Germline assignment: CDR1 SQVTM and CDR2 ANQGSEA. V was cut by 4 bases and J by 2 bases, with 9 bases left in between. There are 13 residues in the CDR3. For the CDR3, the DNA is TGCAGCGTTGTTCTAGACGGCAATCAGCCCCAGCATTTT. Encoded protein: CSVVLDGNQPQHF.

V and J are TRBV5-1 and TRBJ2-1, with 10 bases that match TRBD1. Losses at the gene ends were 0 bases for V and 8 bases for J; bases not matched to a gene: 5. The CDR3 contains 15 residues. CDR1 SGHRS and CDR2 YFSETQ come from the germline V gene. The CDR3 coding sequence is TGCGCCAGCAGCTTGGCGGGACAGGGGAGACATGAGCAGTTCTTC. This sequence encodes CASSLAGQGRHEQFF.